This entry lists 27 T cell receptor beta chains sequenced from one sample in a study of siplizumab effects on memory and regulatory T cells. The assay was immunoSEQ multiplex PCR, and TCRdb's table has in-frame clones only and misses some. This sample has about 100,000 clones, with approximately 92% found just once. Material for sequencing was CD4+ T cells sorted from blood. These receptors were taken from a human donor in good health.

The chain couples TRBV9 to TRBJ2-3; D might be TRBD2 (5 bases). From germline, CDR1 is SGDLS and CDR2 YYNGEE. Trimming pared 3 bases from V and 1 base from J, leaving 12 bases between. The CDR3 contains 15 residues. The DNA of the CDR3 is TGTGCCAGCAGCGCCATCACCGGGGGCACAGATACGCAGTATTTT. This gives the protein CASSAITGGTDTQYF.

The rearrangement uses TRBV7-7 and TRBJ2-2, with D uncertain. This CDR3 spans 13 amino acids. Germline loops: CDR1 SSHAT, CDR2 FNYEAQ (reference sequence). V was trimmed by 1 base and J by 6 bases, leaving 6 bases between them. The CDR3: CASSLVEPGELFF. The DNA of the CDR3 is TGTGCCAGCAGCTTAGTCGAACCCGGGGAGCTGTTTTTT.

The chain employs TRBV7-2 and TRBJ1-2; unclear D gene. V was clipped by 5 bases and J by 9 bases, with 16 bases between them. Per germline, CDR1 SGHTA and CDR2 FQGNSA. The CDR3 loop spans 13 amino acids. CDR3 DNA sequence: TGTGCCAGCAGCCCGACCTATCCGACGAGCTACACCTTC. Translated: CASSPTYPTSYTF.

This sequence joins TRBV7-9 and TRBJ1-1, with D unresolved. V was cut by 4 bases and J by 0 bases, with 6 bases left in between. The CDR3 loop spans 13 amino acids. Germline V gene data show CDR1 as SEHNR and CDR2 as FQNEAQ (reference sequence). The CDR3, as DNA: TGTGCCAGCAGCTCTGAATTGAACACTGAAGCTTTCTTT. It translates to CASSSELNTEAFF.

V and J are TRBV7-3 and TRBJ2-3; TRBD2 matches 10 bases. Trimming removed 0 bases from V and 6 bases from J; junction bases left unmatched: 3. The CDR3 runs to 15 residues. Germline-derived CDR1 and CDR2 are SGHTA and FQGTGA. The CDR3 protein is CASSLTGTSADTQYF. In nucleotides, the CDR3 is TGTGCCAGCAGCTTAACGGGGACTAGCGCCGATACGCAGTATTTT.

CDR3 sequence reads: CASRFDRGREQYF. The DNA of the CDR3 is TGCGCCAGCAGGTTTGACAGGGGGAGGGAGCAGTACTTC. The chain has TRBV5-1 and TRBJ2-7; 9 bases align to TRBD1. There are 13 residues in the CDR3. J was trimmed by 7 bases and V by 5 bases; bases with no gene match: 7. CDR1 SGHRS and CDR2 YFSETQ come from the germline V gene. Together with reference TRBV5-1 and TRBJ2-7, the CDR3 gives the full variable domain: KAGVTQTPRYLIKTRGQQVTLSCSPISGHRSVSWYQQTPGQGLQFLFEYFSETQRNKGNFPGRFSGRQFSNSRSEMNVSTLELGDSALYLCASRFDRGREQYFGPGTRLTVT.

The chain employs TRBV4-1 and TRBJ1-6; D uncertain. Trimming removed 0 bases at V and 8 bases at J, with 14 bases between. Germline values: CDR1 MGHRA, CDR2 YSYEKL. The CDR3 contains 16 residues. CDR3 loop: CASSQDPRGSYSPLHF. The CDR3 bases are TGCGCCAGCAGCCAAGACCCTCGGGGAAGTTATTCACCCCTCCACTTT.

This chain uses TRBV9 with TRBJ2-3; D unclear. V was cut by 0 bases and J by 4 bases, with 9 bases left in between. Germline V gene data show CDR1 as SGDLS and CDR2 as YYNGEE. The CDR3 covers 14 residues. The chain's CDR3 is CASSVGPPPDTQYF. The CDR3 DNA reads as TGTGCCAGCAGCGTAGGTCCCCCCCCAGATACGCAGTATTTT. The full variable domain, its missing parts supplied by reference TRBV9 and TRBJ2-3, is DSGVTQTPKHLITATGQRVTLRCSPRSGDLSVYWYQQSLDQGLQFLIQYYNGEERAKGNILERFSAQQFPDLHSELNLSSLELGDSALYFCASSVGPPPDTQYFGPGTRLTVL.

The V and J genes are TRBV5-1 and TRBJ1-4; 9 bases match TRBD1. The CDR3 consists of 14 residues. Trimming at V came to 3 bases and at J to 8 bases, leaving 5 bases not matched to a gene. CDR1 and CDR2 (germline): SGHRS, YFSETQ. The CDR3 loop reads CASSSGTGLEKLFF. The CDR3 DNA reads TGCGCCAGCAGCTCCGGGACAGGGTTGGAAAAACTGTTTTTT.

This clone was observed a single time. The gene calls are TRBV7-3 and TRBJ1-2; 11 bases line up with TRBD1. The CDR3 extends over 14 amino acids. The V and J ends lost 5 bases and 7 bases, in that order; junction bases with no gene match: 6. Germline assignment: CDR1 SGHTA and CDR2 FQGTGA. The CDR3 loop is CASSPGQGEGGYTF. The CDR3 DNA is TGTGCCAGCAGCCCGGGACAGGGGGAAGGTGGCTACACCTTC.

The chain uses TRBV18 and TRBJ2-2; TRBD1 agrees at 10 bases. Trimming cost V 3 bases and J 6 bases; bases outside gene matches: 4. This CDR3 spans 15 amino acids. In germline, CDR1 is KGHSH, CDR2 LQKENI. The CDR3 bases are TGTGCCAGCTCACCGAGACAGGGGGCCCCCGGGGAGCTGTTTTTT. Amino acids: CASSPRQGAPGELFF.

V and J are TRBV20-1 and TRBJ2-3, with 12 bases lining up with TRBD2. CDR1 and CDR2 (germline): DFQATT, SNEGSKA (reference sequence). This CDR3 has 11 amino acids. The V and J ends lost 6 bases and 10 bases, in that order; junction bases with no gene match: 2. DNA of the CDR3: TGCAGTGCGCCTAGCGGGGGGGCGCAGTATTTT. It translates to CSAPSGGAQYF.

This chain joins TRBV29-1 and TRBJ1-1; possibly TRBD1 for D (5 bases). CDR1 is SQVTM and CDR2 is ANQGSEA in the germline V gene. V was cut by 6 bases and J by 2 bases, with 19 bases left in between. This CDR3 is 15 amino acids long. CDR3 residues: CSVITLGRSNTEAFF. The CDR3 DNA reads as TGCAGCGTGATCACCCTGGGACGGTCTAACACTGAAGCTTTCTTT.

The chain employs TRBV6-5 and TRBJ2-5; possible D gene TRBD2, 6 bases. The J call may not be correct, given that the DNA end is closer to TRBJ2-7. The germline gives CDR1 MNHEY, CDR2 SVGAGI. The CDR3 runs 12 residues. CDR3 loop: CASTTAGREQYF. Written as DNA, the CDR3 is TGTGCCAGCACAACCGCGGGGCGCGAGCAGTACTTC.

The gene calls are TRBV11-3 and TRBJ1-2, with a weak D call TRBD1 (5 bases). This CDR3 spans 19 amino acids. Trimming took off 5 bases at V and 1 base at J, with 26 bases between the two ends. Germline CDR1 reads SGHNT; CDR2 reads YENEEA. The CDR3 region is CASSATPRDLEGINYGYTF. In DNA form, the CDR3 reads TGTGCCAGCAGCGCTACTCCCCGGGACCTCGAGGGGATTAACTATGGCTACACCTTC.

V is TRBV6-5 and J is TRBJ2-5; a weak D match, TRBD2 (6 bases). CDR1 and CDR2 from the germline V gene are MNHEY and SVGAGI. V shed 2 bases and J shed 5 bases, with 18 bases lying between them. The CDR3 has 16 residues. The CDR3 loop is CASSYTGAIGGETQYF. CDR3 bases: TGTGCCAGCAGTTACACCGGGGCGATTGGAGGGGAGACCCAGTACTTC.

CDR3 residues: CASSPPAGHSGANVLTF. The CDR3 coding sequence is TGTGCCAGTAGTCCTCCCGCGGGGCACTCTGGGGCCAACGTCCTGACTTTC. V usage is TRBV19 and J usage is TRBJ2-6, with a possible D match to TRBD2 (6 bases). Deletions cut 5 bases from V and 0 bases from J, with 14 bases between. This CDR3 has 17 amino acids. CDR1 and CDR2 from the germline V gene are LNHDA and SQIVND (reference sequence).

The chain has TRBV7-2 and TRBJ2-3, with D possibly being TRBD2 (5 bases). The ends were cut back, 1 base at V and 4 bases at J, with 9 bases in the middle. Germline V gene lookup returns CDR1 SGHTA and CDR2 FQGNSA. The CDR3 spans 14 residues. Here the CDR3 reads CASSLGRGADTQYF. DNA of the CDR3: TGTGCCAGCAGCTTAGGCCGGGGAGCAGATACGCAGTATTTT.

CDR3 bases: TGCAGTGCCCCCCGCTACAATGAGCAGTTCTTC. Protein product: CSAPRYNEQFF. This chain joins TRBV20-1 and TRBJ2-1; no definite D call. This CDR3 is 11 amino acids long. Germline CDR1 DFQATT, CDR2 SNEGSKA (reference sequence). The germline V and J ends were trimmed by 6 bases and 3 bases, with 6 bases remaining between them.

The chain employs TRBV28 and TRBJ1-5; 8 bases match TRBD1. CDR1 and CDR2 (germline): MDHEN, SYDVKM. Losses at the gene ends were 10 bases for V and 6 bases for J; bases not matched to a gene: 14. The CDR3 extends over 15 amino acids. The CDR3 nucleotides read TGTGCCACCACCCACGGACAGGGCAGAAGTCAGCCCCAGCATTTT. This sequence encodes CATTHGQGRSQPQHF. Combining the CDR3 with reference TRBV28 and TRBJ1-5 gives the whole variable domain DVKVTQSSRYLVKRTGEKVFLECVQDMDHENMFWYRQDPGLGLRLIYFSYDVKMKEKGDIPEGYSVSREKKERFSLILESASTNQTSMYLCATTHGQGRSQPQHFGDGTRLSIL.

The chain links TRBV28 to TRBJ1-2, with D unresolved. Germline assignment: CDR1 MDHEN and CDR2 SYDVKM. V shed 10 bases and J shed 3 bases, with 15 bases lying between them. The CDR3 extends over 13 amino acids. CDR3 coding DNA: TGTGCCACTAGAGCCCCCTTAGACTATGGCTACACCTTC. Translated: CATRAPLDYGYTF.

This clone came up a few times. The rearrangement links TRBV6-1 to TRBJ1-1; D not resolved. CDR3 length equals 13 residues. Trimming pared 10 bases from V and 4 bases from J, leaving 16 bases between. The germline CDR1 and CDR2 sequences are MNHNS and SASEGT. DNA for the CDR3: TGTGCCATTGCTTCGGGAAGGAGCACTGAAGCTTTCTTT. It encodes CAIASGRSTEAFF.

The chain links TRBV7-9 to TRBJ2-3; 8 bases match TRBD2. Losses at the gene ends were 5 bases for V and 2 bases for J; bases not matched to a gene: 12. The CDR3 totals 17 residues. Germline V gene lookup returns CDR1 SEHNR and CDR2 FQNEAQ (reference sequence). The CDR3 loop reads CASSISRSSGDTDTQYF. The CDR3 nucleotides are TGTGCCAGCAGCATTAGCCGGAGTAGCGGGGACACAGATACGCAGTATTTT.

The V and J genes are TRBV2 and TRBJ2-7; perhaps TRBD2 as D (5 bases). Trimming cost V 1 base and J 7 bases, with 11 bases left between them. This CDR3 has 13 residues. CDR1 is SNHLY, CDR2 FYNNEI, per germline. The DNA of the CDR3 is TGTGCCAGCAGTGAAGGGGGAAGGAGGGAGCAGTACTTC. It codes for CASSEGGRREQYF.

V and J are TRBV5-1 and TRBJ2-1, with 10 positions matching TRBD2. V gave up 0 bases and J gave up 6 bases; unmatched junction bases: 6. The CDR3 contains 16 residues. From germline, CDR1 is SGHRS and CDR2 YFSETQ. CDR3 DNA sequence: TGCGCCAGCAGCTTGGCCTTAGCGGGGGGCCTCAATGAGCAGTTCTTC. Its translation is CASSLALAGGLNEQFF. The variable domain in full, completed from reference TRBV5-1 and TRBJ2-1, reads KAGVTQTPRYLIKTRGQQVTLSCSPISGHRSVSWYQQTPGQGLQFLFEYFSETQRNKGNFPGRFSGRQFSNSRSEMNVSTLELGDSALYLCASSLALAGGLNEQFFGPGTRLTVL.

This chain joins TRBV27 and TRBJ1-1; weak D call: TRBD1 (6 bases). The CDR3 is 14 residues long. The ends were cut back, 2 bases at V and 4 bases at J, with 11 bases in the middle. Germline CDR1 MNHEY, CDR2 SMNVEV (reference sequence). CDR3 loop: CASSLPGERTEAFF. For the CDR3, the DNA is TGTGCCAGCAGTTTACCAGGGGAGCGCACTGAAGCTTTCTTT.

V is TRBV5-1 and J is TRBJ2-5, with a weak D call TRBD2 (7 bases). This CDR3 comprises 16 residues. Germline V gives CDR1 SGHRS, CDR2 YFSETQ. Between the trimmed V and J ends, which lost 1 base and 5 bases, there was a span of 18 bases. The CDR3 loop is CASSLSEGGPRETQYF. The CDR3 bases are TGCGCCAGCAGCTTGTCCGAGGGGGGGCCTCGGGAGACCCAGTACTTC.